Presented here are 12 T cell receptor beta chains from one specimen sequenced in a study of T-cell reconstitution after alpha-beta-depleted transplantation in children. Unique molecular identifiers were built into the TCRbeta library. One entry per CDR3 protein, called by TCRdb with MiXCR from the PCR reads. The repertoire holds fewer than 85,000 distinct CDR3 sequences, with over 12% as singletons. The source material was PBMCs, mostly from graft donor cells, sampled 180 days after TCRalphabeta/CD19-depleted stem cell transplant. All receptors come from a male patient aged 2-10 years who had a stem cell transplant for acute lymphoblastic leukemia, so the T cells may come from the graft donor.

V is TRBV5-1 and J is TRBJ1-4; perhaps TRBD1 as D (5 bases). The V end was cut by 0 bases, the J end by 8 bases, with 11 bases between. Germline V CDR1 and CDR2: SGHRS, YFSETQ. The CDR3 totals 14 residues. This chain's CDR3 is CASSLGDLTEKLFF. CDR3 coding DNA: TGCGCCAGCAGCTTGGGGGACCTAACGGAAAAACTGTTTTTT.

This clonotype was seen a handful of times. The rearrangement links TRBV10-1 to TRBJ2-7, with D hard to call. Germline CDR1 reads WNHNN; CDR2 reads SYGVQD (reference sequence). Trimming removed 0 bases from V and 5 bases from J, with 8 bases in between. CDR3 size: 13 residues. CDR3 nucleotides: TGCGCCAGCAGTGAGTCAACCTTCAACGAGCAGTACTTC. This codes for CASSESTFNEQYF.

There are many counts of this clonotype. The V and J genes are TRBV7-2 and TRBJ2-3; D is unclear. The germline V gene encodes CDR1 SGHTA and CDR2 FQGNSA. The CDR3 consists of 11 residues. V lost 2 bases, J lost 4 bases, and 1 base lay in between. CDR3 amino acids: CASSLPDTQYF. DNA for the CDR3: TGTGCCAGCAGCTTACCAGATACGCAGTATTTT.

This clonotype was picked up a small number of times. The CDR3 spells CATSSLVTQYF. CDR3 DNA: TGTGCCACCAGCAGTTTGGTGACCCAGTACTTC. The V call is TRBV15, the J call TRBJ2-5; D is ambiguous. Trimming took 3 bases from V and 7 from J, leaving 6 bases between them. Germline CDR1 and CDR2: LNHNV and YYDKDF (reference sequence). The CDR3 sequence is 11 residues long.

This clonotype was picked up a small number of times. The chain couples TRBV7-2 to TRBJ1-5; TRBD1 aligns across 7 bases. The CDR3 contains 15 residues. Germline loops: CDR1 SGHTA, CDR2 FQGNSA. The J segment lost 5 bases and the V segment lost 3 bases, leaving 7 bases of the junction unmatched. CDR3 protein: CASSFRQGFDQPQHF. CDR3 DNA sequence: TGTGCCAGCAGCTTCCGACAGGGATTCGATCAGCCCCAGCATTTT.

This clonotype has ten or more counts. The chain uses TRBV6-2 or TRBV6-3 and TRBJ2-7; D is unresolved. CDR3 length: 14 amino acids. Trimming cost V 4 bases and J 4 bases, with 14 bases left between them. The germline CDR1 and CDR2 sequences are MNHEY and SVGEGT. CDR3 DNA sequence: TGTGCCAGCAGTTTGACTGCCTCCGGATACGAGCAGTACTTC. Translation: CASSLTASGYEQYF.

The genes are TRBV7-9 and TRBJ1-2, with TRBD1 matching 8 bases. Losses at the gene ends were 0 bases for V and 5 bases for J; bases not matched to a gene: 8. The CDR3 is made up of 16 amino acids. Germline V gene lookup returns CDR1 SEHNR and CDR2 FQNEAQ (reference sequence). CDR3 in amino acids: CASSLADRDRLYGYTF. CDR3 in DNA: TGTGCCAGCAGCTTAGCGGACCGGGACAGGCTGTATGGCTACACCTTC.

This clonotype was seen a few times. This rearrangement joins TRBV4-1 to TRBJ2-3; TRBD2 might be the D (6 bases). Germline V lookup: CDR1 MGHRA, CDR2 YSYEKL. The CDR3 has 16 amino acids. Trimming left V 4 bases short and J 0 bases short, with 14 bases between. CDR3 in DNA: TGCGCCAGCAGCCTACGGAGGGTCTACAGCACAGATACGCAGTATTTT. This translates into CASSLRRVYSTDTQYF.

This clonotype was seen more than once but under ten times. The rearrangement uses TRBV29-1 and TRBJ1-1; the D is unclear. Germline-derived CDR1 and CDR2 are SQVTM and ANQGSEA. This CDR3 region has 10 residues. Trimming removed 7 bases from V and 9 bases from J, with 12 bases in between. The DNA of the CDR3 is TGCAGCGCTGCCCGGGGAAAAGCTTTCTTT. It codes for CSAARGKAFF.

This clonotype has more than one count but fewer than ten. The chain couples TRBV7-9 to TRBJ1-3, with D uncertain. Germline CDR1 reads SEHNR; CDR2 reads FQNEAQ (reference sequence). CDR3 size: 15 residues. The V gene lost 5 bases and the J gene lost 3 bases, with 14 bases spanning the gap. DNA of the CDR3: TGTGCCAGCAGCCTCGTGGGAATCGGTGGAAACACCATATATTTT. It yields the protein CASSLVGIGGNTIYF.

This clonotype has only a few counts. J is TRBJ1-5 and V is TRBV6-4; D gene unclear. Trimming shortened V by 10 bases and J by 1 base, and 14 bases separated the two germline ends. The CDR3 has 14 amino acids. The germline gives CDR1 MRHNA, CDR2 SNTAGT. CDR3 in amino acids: CATSLRASNQPQHF. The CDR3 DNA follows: TGTGCCACTTCTCTTCGGGCGAGCAATCAGCCCCAGCATTTT.

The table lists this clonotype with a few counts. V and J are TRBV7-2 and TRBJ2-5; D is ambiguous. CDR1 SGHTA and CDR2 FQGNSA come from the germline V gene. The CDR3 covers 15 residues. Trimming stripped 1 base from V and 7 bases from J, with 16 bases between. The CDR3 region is CASSLGLQSKGTQYF. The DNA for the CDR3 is TGTGCCAGCAGCTTAGGGCTCCAGTCCAAAGGGACCCAGTACTTC. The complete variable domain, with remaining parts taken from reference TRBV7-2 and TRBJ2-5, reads GAGVSQSPSNKVTEKGKDVELRCDPISGHTALYWYRQSLGQGLEFLIYFQGNSAPDKSGLPSDRFSAERTGGSVSTLTIQRTQQEDSAVYLCASSLGLQSKGTQYFGPGTRLLVL.